This is a list of T cell receptor beta chains from one sample in a study of beta chain features in type 1 diabetes. Measured with immunoSEQ multiplex PCR; TCRdb has only the in-frame clones, and not every one. The sample has 120,000 or so clones, 17% seen once; the top ten hold roughly 2.6%. Sequencing was carried out using central memory CD4+ T cells from blood. All receptors derive from a man aged 18 to 30 with type 1 diabetes. CDR3s leave out the opening cysteine and the closing phenylalanine or tryptophan. Fields, in order: V gene, CDR3 protein.

V gene: TRBV19; CDR3 protein: ASSIIAGTRIEAF
V gene: TRBV7-9; CDR3 protein: ASSLDQDGF
V gene: TRBV10-3; CDR3 protein: AISEVRTDTQY
V gene: TRBV6-5; CDR3 protein: ASSAAGGNNEQF
V gene: TRBV5-6; CDR3 protein: ASSLGRFREQF
V gene: TRBV9; CDR3 protein: ASSVGGMNTEAF
V gene: TRBV28; CDR3 protein: ASSLIRTGAETQY
V gene: TRBV6-1; CDR3 protein: ASMLIGDNEQY
V gene: TRBV4-1; CDR3 protein: ASSQVDRNTREQY
V gene: TRBV10-3; CDR3 protein: AISEPQFDNEQF
V gene: TRBV4-1; CDR3 protein: ASSPGRAVAGNTIY
V gene: TRBV11-2; CDR3 protein: ASRISDSTGELF
V gene: TRBV10-3; CDR3 protein: AIRPGQGGGTDTQY
V gene: TRBV4-2; CDR3 protein: ASSPQNRNEQY
V gene: TRBV5-8; CDR3 protein: ASSHGTGGVVNEKLF
V gene: TRBV7-2; CDR3 protein: ASSFRNGLSYNEQF
V gene: TRBV21-1; CDR3 protein: ASSVEFDEQY
V gene: TRBV25-1; CDR3 protein: ASSELRDQQF
V gene: TRBV30; CDR3 protein: ALETGLGGSPLH
V gene: TRBV11-2; CDR3 protein: ASSLGLAGDYTDTQY
V gene: TRBV9; CDR3 protein: ASRDNPLAGGRTDTQY
V gene: TRBV29-1; CDR3 protein: SVPFNDGSYEQY
V gene: TRBV7-6; CDR3 protein: ASRQSYGTSEYNEQF
V gene: TRBV4-3; CDR3 protein: ASSQERLYEQY
V gene: TRBV18; CDR3 protein: ASSPRGTSGNSEQF
V gene: TRBV27; CDR3 protein: ASSFGNSPLH
V gene: TRBV4-3; CDR3 protein: ASSPRGGPNTDTQY
V gene: TRBV20-1; CDR3 protein: SAPKPPHI
V gene: TRBV5-1; CDR3 protein: ASSLDPSASYEQY
V gene: TRBV25-1; CDR3 protein: ASNQDLYNEQF
V gene: TRBV6-1; CDR3 protein: ASRTVNTGELF
V gene: TRBV9; CDR3 protein: ASSVAGGGFYEQY
V gene: TRBV4-2; CDR3 protein: ASSQGAQSSYEQY
V gene: TRBV2; CDR3 protein: ASSGQGGRTDTQY
V gene: TRBV21-1; CDR3 protein: ASPKTGRAVTQY
V gene: TRBV5-6; CDR3 protein: ASSLVGTGGTDTQY
V gene: TRBV7-2; CDR3 protein: ASSLGQGSTEAF
V gene: TRBV10-1; CDR3 protein: ASSGPSTDTQY
V gene: TRBV18; CDR3 protein: ASSPEETQY
V gene: TRBV10-1; CDR3 protein: ASSDGGDEQF
V gene: TRBV30; CDR3 protein: AWSVGGGTGEAF
V gene: TRBV7-9; CDR3 protein: ASIQDGRSTEAF
V gene: TRBV5-4; CDR3 protein: ASSLWGGREEQY
V gene: TRBV4-2; CDR3 protein: ASSQDPLKLAGGLAEQF
V gene: TRBV18; CDR3 protein: ASSPSEGTDTQY